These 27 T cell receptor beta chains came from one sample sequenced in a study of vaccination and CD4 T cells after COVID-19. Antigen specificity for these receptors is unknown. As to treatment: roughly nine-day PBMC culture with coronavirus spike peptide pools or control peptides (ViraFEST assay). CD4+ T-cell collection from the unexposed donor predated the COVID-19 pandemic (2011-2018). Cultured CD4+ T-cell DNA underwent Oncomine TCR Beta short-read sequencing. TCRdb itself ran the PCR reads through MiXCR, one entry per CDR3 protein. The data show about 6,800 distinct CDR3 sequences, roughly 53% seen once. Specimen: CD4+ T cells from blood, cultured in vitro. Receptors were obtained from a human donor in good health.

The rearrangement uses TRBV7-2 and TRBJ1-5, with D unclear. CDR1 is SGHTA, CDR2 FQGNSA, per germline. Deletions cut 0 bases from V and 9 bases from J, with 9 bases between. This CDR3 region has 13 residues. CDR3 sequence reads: CASSLADLTPQHF. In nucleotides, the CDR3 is TGTGCCAGCAGCTTAGCGGACCTAACGCCCCAGCATTTT.

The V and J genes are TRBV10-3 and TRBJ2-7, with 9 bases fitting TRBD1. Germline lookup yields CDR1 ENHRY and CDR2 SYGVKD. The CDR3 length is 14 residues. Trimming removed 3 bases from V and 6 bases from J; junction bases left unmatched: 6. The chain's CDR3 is CAISEDRGSREQYF. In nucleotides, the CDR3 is TGTGCCATCAGTGAAGACAGGGGGTCCCGCGAGCAGTACTTC.

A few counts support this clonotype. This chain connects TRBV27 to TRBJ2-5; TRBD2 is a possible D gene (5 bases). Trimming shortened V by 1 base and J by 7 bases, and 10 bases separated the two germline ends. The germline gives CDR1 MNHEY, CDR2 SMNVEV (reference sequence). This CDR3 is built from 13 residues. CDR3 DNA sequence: TGTGCCAGCAGTTTATGGGGTGGAGGGACCCAGTACTTC. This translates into CASSLWGGGTQYF.

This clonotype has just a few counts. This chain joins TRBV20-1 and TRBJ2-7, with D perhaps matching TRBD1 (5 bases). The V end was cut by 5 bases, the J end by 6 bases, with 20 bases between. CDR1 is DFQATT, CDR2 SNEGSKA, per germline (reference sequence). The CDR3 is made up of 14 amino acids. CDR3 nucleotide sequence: TGCAGTGCTCCGACCCCGACAGCACCTGGCGAGCAGTACTTC. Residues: CSAPTPTAPGEQYF.

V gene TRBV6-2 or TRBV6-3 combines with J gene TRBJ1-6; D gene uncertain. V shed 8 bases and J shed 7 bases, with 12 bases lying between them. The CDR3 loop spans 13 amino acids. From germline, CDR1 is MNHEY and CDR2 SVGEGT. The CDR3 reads CASENAGNSPLHF. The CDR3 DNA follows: TGTGCCAGCGAAAACGCGGGGAATTCACCCCTCCACTTT.

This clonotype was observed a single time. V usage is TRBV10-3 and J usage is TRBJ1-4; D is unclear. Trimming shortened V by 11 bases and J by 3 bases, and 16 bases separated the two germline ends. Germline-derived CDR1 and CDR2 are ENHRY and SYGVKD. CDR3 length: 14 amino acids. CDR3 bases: TGTGCCGCCAATACCGGGTCCCCTAATGAAAAACTGTTTTTT. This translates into CAANTGSPNEKLFF.

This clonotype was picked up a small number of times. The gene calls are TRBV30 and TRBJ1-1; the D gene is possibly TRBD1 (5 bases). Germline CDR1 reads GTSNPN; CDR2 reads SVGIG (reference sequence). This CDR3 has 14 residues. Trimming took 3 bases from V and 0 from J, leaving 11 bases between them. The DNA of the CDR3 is TGTGCCTGGAGAGAACAGGTTATGAACACTGAAGCTTTCTTT. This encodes CAWREQVMNTEAFF.

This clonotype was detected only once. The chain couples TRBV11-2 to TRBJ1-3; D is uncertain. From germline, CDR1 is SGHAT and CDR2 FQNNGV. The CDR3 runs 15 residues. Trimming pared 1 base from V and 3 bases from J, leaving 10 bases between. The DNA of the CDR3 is TGTGCCAGCAGCTTAGGTTTGGCAGGTGGAAACACCATATATTTT. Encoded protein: CASSLGLAGGNTIYF.

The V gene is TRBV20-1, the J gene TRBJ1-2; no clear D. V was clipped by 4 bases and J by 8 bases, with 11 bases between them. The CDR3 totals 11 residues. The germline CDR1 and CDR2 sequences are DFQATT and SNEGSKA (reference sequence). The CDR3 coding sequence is TGCAGTGCTATGGTTGGTGAAGGCTACACCTTC. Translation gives CSAMVGEGYTF.

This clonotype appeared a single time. Here the CDR3 reads CSAKSVGGTGNTIYF. CDR3 nucleotide sequence: TGCAGTGCTAAAAGTGTAGGGGGCACTGGAAACACCATATATTTT. This chain links TRBV20-1 with TRBJ1-3, with 7 bases lining up with TRBD1. The CDR3 is made up of 15 amino acids. V was pared by 4 bases and J by 2 bases, with 8 bases of the junction left unmatched. CDR1 is DFQATT, CDR2 SNEGSKA, per germline (reference sequence).

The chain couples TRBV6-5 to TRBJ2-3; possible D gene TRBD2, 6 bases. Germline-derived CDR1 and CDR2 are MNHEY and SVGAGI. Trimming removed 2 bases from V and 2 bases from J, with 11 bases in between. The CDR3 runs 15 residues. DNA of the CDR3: TGTGCCAGCAGTTACAGACTAGATGCCACAGATACGCAGTATTTT. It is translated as CASSYRLDATDTQYF.

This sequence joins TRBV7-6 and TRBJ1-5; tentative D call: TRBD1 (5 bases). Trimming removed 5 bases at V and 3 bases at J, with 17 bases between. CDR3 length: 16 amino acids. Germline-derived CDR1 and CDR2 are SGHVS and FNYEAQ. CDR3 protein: CASSVSAGGVNQPQHF. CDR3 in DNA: TGTGCCAGCAGCGTATCCGCGGGGGGGGTCAATCAGCCCCAGCATTTT.

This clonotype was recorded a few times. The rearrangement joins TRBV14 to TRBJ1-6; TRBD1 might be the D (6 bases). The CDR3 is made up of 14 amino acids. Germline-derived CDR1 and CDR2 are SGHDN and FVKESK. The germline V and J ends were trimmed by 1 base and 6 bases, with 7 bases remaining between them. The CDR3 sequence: CASSQGTVNSPLHF. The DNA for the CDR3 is TGTGCCAGCAGCCAAGGGACAGTTAATTCACCCCTCCACTTT.

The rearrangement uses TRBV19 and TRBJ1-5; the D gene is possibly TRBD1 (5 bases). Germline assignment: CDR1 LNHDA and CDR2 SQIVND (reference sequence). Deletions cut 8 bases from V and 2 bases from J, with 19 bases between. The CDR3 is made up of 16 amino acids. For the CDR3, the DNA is TGTGCCAGTCCTTTCCCGACAGTTCGTGGCAATCAGCCCCAGCATTTT. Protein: CASPFPTVRGNQPQHF. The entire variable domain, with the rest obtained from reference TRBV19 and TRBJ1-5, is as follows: DGGITQSPKYLFRKEGQNVTLSCEQNLNHDAMYWYRQDPGQGLRLIYYSQIVNDFQKGDIAEGYSVSREKKESFPLTVTSAQKNPTAFYLCASPFPTVRGNQPQHFGDGTRLSIL.

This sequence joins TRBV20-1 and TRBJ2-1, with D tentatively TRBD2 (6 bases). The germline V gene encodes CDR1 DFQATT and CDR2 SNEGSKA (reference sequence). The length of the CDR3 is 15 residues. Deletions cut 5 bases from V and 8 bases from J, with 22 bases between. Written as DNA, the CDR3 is TGCAGTGCTCGCCCCAGGGAGGTCCCAGCCGATGAGCAGTTCTTC. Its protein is CSARPREVPADEQFF.

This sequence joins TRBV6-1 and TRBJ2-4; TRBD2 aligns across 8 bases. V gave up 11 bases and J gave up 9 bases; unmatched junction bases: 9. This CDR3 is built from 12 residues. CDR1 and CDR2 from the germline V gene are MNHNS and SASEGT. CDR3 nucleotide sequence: TGTGCCGCCCGGGGGGGTATGGGCATTCAGTACTTC. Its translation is CAARGGMGIQYF.

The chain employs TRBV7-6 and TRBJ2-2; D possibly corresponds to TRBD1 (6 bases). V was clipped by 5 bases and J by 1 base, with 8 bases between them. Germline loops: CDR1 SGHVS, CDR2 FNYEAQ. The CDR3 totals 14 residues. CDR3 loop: CASSPGQNTGELFF. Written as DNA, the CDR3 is TGTGCCAGCAGCCCGGGACAGAACACCGGGGAGCTGTTTTTT.

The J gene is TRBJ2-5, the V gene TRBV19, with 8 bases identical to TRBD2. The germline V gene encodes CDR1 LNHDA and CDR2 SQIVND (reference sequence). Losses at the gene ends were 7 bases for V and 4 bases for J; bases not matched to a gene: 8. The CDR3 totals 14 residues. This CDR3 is CASNPRGGGETQYF. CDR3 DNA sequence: TGTGCCAGTAACCCTCGGGGGGGCGGAGAGACCCAGTACTTC. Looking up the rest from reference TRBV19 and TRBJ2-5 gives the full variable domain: DGGITQSPKYLFRKEGQNVTLSCEQNLNHDAMYWYRQDPGQGLRLIYYSQIVNDFQKGDIAEGYSVSREKKESFPLTVTSAQKNPTAFYLCASNPRGGGETQYFGPGTRLLVL.

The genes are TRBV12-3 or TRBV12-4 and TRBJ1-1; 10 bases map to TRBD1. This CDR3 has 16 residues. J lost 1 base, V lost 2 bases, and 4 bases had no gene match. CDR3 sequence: CASSLSTGGWNTEAFF. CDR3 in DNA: TGTGCCAGCAGTTTATCGACAGGGGGCTGGAACACTGAAGCTTTCTTT.

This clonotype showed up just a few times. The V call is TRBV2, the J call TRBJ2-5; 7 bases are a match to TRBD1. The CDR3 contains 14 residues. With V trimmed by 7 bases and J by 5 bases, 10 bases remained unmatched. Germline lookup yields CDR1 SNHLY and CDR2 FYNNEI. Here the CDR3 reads CASTGTAVHETQYF. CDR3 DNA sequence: TGTGCCAGCACCGGGACAGCAGTTCACGAGACCCAGTACTTC.

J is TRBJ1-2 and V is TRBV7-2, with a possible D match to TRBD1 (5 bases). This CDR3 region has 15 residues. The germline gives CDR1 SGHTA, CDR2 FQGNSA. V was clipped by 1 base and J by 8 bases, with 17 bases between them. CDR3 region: CASSLGPGDSPGYTF. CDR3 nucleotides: TGTGCCAGCAGCTTAGGACCCGGGGACTCCCCGGGCTACACCTTC.

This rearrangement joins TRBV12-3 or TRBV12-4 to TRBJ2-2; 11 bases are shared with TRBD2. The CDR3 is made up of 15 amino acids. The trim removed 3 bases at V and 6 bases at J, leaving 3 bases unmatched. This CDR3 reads CASSLLLAGAGELFF. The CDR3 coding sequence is TGTGCCAGCAGTTTGTTACTAGCGGGAGCCGGGGAGCTGTTTTTT.

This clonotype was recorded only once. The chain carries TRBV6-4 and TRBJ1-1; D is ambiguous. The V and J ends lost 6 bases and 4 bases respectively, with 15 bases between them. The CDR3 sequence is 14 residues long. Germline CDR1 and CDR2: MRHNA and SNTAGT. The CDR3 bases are TGTGCCAGCAGGGATGTTGATCGGGCCACTGAAGCTTTCTTT. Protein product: CASRDVDRATEAFF.

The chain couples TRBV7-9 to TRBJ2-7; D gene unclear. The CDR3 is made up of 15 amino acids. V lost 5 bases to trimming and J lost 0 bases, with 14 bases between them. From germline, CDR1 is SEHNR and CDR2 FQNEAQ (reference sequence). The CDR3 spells CASSPDKGVSYEQYF. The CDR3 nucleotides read TGTGCCAGCAGCCCGGATAAAGGAGTCTCCTACGAGCAGTACTTC. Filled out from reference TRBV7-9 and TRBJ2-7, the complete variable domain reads DTGVSQNPRHKITKRGQNVTFRCDPISEHNRLYWYRQTLGQGPEFLTYFQNEAQLEKSRLLSDRFSAERPKGSFSTLEIQRTEQGDSAMYLCASSPDKGVSYEQYFGPGTRLTVT.

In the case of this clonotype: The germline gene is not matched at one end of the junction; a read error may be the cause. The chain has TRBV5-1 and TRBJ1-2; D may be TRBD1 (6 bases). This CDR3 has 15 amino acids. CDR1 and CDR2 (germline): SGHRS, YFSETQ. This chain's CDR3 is CASSLDSSTYRGYTF. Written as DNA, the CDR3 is TGCGCTAGCAGCTTGGACAGTTCAACTTATCGTGGCTACACCTTC.

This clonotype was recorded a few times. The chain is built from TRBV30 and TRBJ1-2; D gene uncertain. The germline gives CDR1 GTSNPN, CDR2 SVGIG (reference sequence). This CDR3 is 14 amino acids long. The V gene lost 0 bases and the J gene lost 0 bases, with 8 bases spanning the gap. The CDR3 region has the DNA TGTGCCTGGAGTGTGAGATCAACTAACTATGGCTACACCTTC. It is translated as CAWSVRSTNYGYTF. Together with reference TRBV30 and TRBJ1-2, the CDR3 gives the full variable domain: SQTIHQWPATLVQPVGSPLSLECTVEGTSNPNLYWYRQAAGRGLQLLFYSVGIGQISSEVPQNLSASRPQDRQFILSSKKLLLSDSGFYLCAWSVRSTNYGYTFGSGTRLTVV.

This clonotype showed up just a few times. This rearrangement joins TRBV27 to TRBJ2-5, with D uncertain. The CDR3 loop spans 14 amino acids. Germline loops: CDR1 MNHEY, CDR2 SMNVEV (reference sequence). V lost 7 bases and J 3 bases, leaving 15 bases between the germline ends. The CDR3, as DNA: TGTGCCAGCAACCAGACAACCCATAAAGAGACCCAGTACTTC. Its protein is CASNQTTHKETQYF.